The next 13 T cell receptor beta chains were all read from a single sample in a study of PD-1 blockade in classical Hodgkin lymphoma. Patients all relapsed after autologous stem cell transplantation, and there was variation in brentuximab vedotin exposure. The method was immunoSEQ multiplex PCR; TCRdb's version includes in-frame clones alone and lacks a portion of them. In the table there are under 80,000 clones, 60% to 80% of which are singletons. The sequenced sample was peripheral blood mononuclear cells (PBMCs), obtained before the second cycle of nivolumab. These receptors all stem from a human donor with classical Hodgkin lymphoma.

The chain combines TRBV5-6 with TRBJ1-1; D gene unclear. The germline gives CDR1 SGHDT, CDR2 YYEEEE. Trimming shortened V by 1 base and J by 4 bases, and 11 bases separated the two germline ends. The CDR3 is 14 residues long. The CDR3 region is CASSLYSVPTEAFF. DNA of the CDR3: TGTGCCAGCAGCTTGTATTCTGTGCCCACTGAAGCTTTCTTT. The variable domain in full, with the rest retrieved from reference TRBV5-6 and TRBJ1-1, is DAGVTQSPTHLIKTRGQQVTLRCSPKSGHDTVSWYQQALGQGPQFIFQYYEEEERQRGNFPDRFSGHQFPNYSSELNVNALLLGDSALYLCASSLYSVPTEAFFGQGTRLTVV.

The chain is built from TRBV2 and TRBJ1-5; a weak D match, TRBD1 (5 bases). The CDR3 sequence is 14 residues long. Germline V gene data show CDR1 as SNHLY and CDR2 as FYNNEI. The V end lost 1 base, the J end lost 7 bases, and 11 bases lay between the germline ends. CDR3 nucleotide sequence: TGTGCCAGCAGTGAAGGTCGGGGGTTACAGCCCCAGCATTTT. Translated, it gives CASSEGRGLQPQHF. The full variable domain, with the rest looked up from reference TRBV2 and TRBJ1-5, is EPEVTQTPSHQVTQMGQEVILRCVPISNHLYFYWYRQILGQKVEFLVSFYNNEISEKSEIFDDQFSVERPDGSNFTLKIRSTKLEDSAMYFCASSEGRGLQPQHFGDGTRLSIL.

The chain recombines TRBV6-1 with TRBJ2-1; D is undetermined. CDR1 is MNHNS and CDR2 is SASEGT in the germline V gene. The V and J ends lost 5 bases and 0 bases respectively, with 11 bases between them. This CDR3 contains 15 residues. The DNA of the CDR3 is TGTGCCAGCAGTCCCGATCGGAGCTCCTACAATGAGCAGTTCTTC. It specifies CASSPDRSSYNEQFF.

The genes are TRBV28 and TRBJ1-2, with a tentative D call TRBD1 (5 bases). Trimming left V 9 bases short and J 2 bases short, with 16 bases between. Germline lookup yields CDR1 MDHEN and CDR2 SYDVKM. This CDR3 has 14 amino acids. Here the CDR3 reads CASRPGPTNYGYTF. The CDR3 DNA follows: TGTGCCAGTCGACCGGGGCCGACCAACTATGGCTACACCTTC.

DNA of the CDR3: TGTGCCAGTAGTCTCCCGACAGACTATGGCTACACCTTC. Protein product: CASSLPTDYGYTF. The chain couples TRBV19 to TRBJ1-2; tentatively, D is TRBD1 (5 bases). V was trimmed by 5 bases and J by 3 bases, leaving 10 bases between them. The CDR3 is 13 amino acids. Germline V lookup: CDR1 LNHDA, CDR2 SQIVND (reference sequence). Full variable domain (missing parts from reference TRBV19 and TRBJ1-2): DGGITQSPKYLFRKEGQNVTLSCEQNLNHDAMYWYRQDPGQGLRLIYYSQIVNDFQKGDIAEGYSVSREKKESFPLTVTSAQKNPTAFYLCASSLPTDYGYTFGSGTRLTVV.

This chain connects TRBV7-9 to TRBJ2-1; a possible D gene is TRBD2 (6 bases). V was clipped by 2 bases and J by 5 bases, with 13 bases between them. Germline CDR1 reads SEHNR; CDR2 reads FQNEAQ (reference sequence). The CDR3 loop spans 15 amino acids. This CDR3 reads CASSLPFGGDNEQFF. As DNA, the CDR3 is TGTGCCAGCAGCTTACCTTTTGGCGGGGACAATGAGCAGTTCTTC.

The chain joins TRBV5-1 to TRBJ2-7; tentative D call: TRBD1 (6 bases). CDR3 size: 14 residues. Germline V gene sequence: CDR1 SGHRS, CDR2 YFSETQ. V was trimmed by 6 bases and J by 0 bases, leaving 13 bases between them. The CDR3 nucleotides read TGCGCCAGCAACCTGGACAGCAGCTCCTACGAGCAGTACTTC. Translation: CASNLDSSSYEQYF.

The chain is built from TRBV18 and TRBJ1-1; 9 bases match TRBD1. The CDR3 spans 17 residues. The germline CDR1 and CDR2 sequences are KGHSH and LQKENI. V lost 3 bases and J lost 5; bases outside the gene matches: 13. This chain's CDR3 is CASSPGGQGGLRTEAFF. DNA of the CDR3: TGTGCCAGCTCACCGGGGGGACAGGGTGGCTTGCGGACTGAAGCTTTCTTT.

This clone was picked up a small number of times. The gene calls are TRBV5-6 and TRBJ2-2, with D hard to call. CDR1 is SGHDT and CDR2 is YYEEEE in the germline V gene. This CDR3 contains 11 residues. Deletions cut 3 bases from V and 9 bases from J, with 6 bases between. DNA of the CDR3: TGTGCCAGCAGCTCCTTAAGGGAGCTGTTTTTT. Translation gives CASSSLRELFF.

The chain combines TRBV9 with TRBJ2-2; 10 bases are shared with TRBD2. The CDR3 runs to 16 residues. The trim removed 2 bases at V and 5 bases at J, leaving 6 bases unmatched. Germline values: CDR1 SGDLS, CDR2 YYNGEE. The CDR3 protein is CASSVLAGAGTGELFF. Here the CDR3 DNA reads TGTGCCAGCAGCGTCCTAGCGGGAGCTGGGACCGGGGAGCTGTTTTTT.

V is TRBV2 and J is TRBJ1-1, with 7 bases matching TRBD1. The trim removed 2 bases at V and 6 bases at J, leaving 9 bases unmatched. The CDR3 loop spans 15 amino acids. Germline CDR1 is SNHLY and CDR2 is FYNNEI. CDR3 in amino acids: CASSESSGGDAEAFF. The CDR3 nucleotides read TGTGCCAGCAGTGAAAGCTCAGGGGGGGACGCTGAAGCTTTCTTT.

The chain employs TRBV9 and TRBJ1-1; D gene ambiguous. V was cut by 1 base and J by 2 bases, with 6 bases left in between. The CDR3 is 13 amino acids. The V gene's germline CDR1 is SGDLS and CDR2 YYNGEE. The CDR3 region has the DNA TGTGCCAGCAGCGTATCAGTCAACACTGAAGCTTTCTTT. This gives the protein CASSVSVNTEAFF.

The table lists this clone with a few counts. The gene calls are TRBV4-2 and TRBJ1-2, with a tentative D call TRBD1 (6 bases). This CDR3 is 15 amino acids long. V lost 4 bases and J lost 7, with 19 bases in between. From germline, CDR1 is LGHNA and CDR2 YNFKEQ. DNA for the CDR3: TGTGCCAGCAGCCCCCGGACAGAAGCTGACCCTGGCTACACCTTC. The encoded protein is CASSPRTEADPGYTF.